The rows below give T cell receptor beta chains drawn from one sample of a study of blood T cell repertoires in COVID-19. Only in-frame clones appear in the TCRdb table, and some are missing; sequencing was by immunoSEQ multiplex PCR. In the table there are around 190,000 clones, 86% of which are singletons. Sequencing was carried out using peripheral blood. The receptor source for this set is a man between 50 and 59 years old with active or convalescent COVID-19. Both conserved end residues are trimmed from each CDR3. The order of the fields is V gene, CDR3 protein.

TRBV18	ASSAGNEAF
TRBV10-1	ASSELPLAGVRDTQY
TRBV4-1	ASSLPPGQGVGPGELF
TRBV7-2	ASSLGQGREKLF
TRBV19	ASSGRGALALYEQY
TRBV27	ASRALAGETQY
TRBV7-6	ASSPTGLTSGGVEQF
TRBV28	ASSLGTTETQY
TRBV7-3	ASSPPGGSSGNTIY
TRBV3-1/TRBV3-2	ASSLPHTDTQY
TRBV9	ASSVEGGRTEAF
TRBV7-2	ASSYGQGGAST
TRBV15	ATSSVTVTGELF
TRBV19	ASSMTSGAETQY
TRBV21-1	ASNGGLAGFSGANVLT
TRBV15	ATSREILGWETQY
TRBV6-5	ASSYDVGGLSYEQY
TRBV4-2	ASSQDLQRTATNEKLF
TRBV28	ASRRGRKEKLF
TRBV27	ASSQYAAYGYT
TRBV5-5	ASSTRFATNEKLF
TRBV28	ASSLTQFSYGYT
TRBV27	ASSLTGASNQPQH
TRBV29-1	SVVRPEGGETQY
TRBV9	ASSPLSTGQETQY
TRBV6-5	ASSPPGLLETQY
TRBV5-1	ASSLLGRENSPLH
TRBV6-5	ASRVGLANYEQY
TRBV4-1	ASSQEGSGTGGEQY
TRBV28	ASSSLSRGGGTDTQY
TRBV5-1	ASSLSGEFGYGYT
TRBV18	ASSPPLITGTTEAF
TRBV10-2	ASSALRTGGEQPQH
TRBV2	ASSPMTSGRGNEQF
TRBV25-1	ASSGPTGDGYT
TRBV6-6	ASRFREVDTEAF
TRBV12-3/TRBV12-4	ASNDRNTEAF
TRBV2	ASSGPGNTEAF
TRBV4-2	ASSQETGNTEAF
TRBV19	ASSISTGPKVHT
TRBV18	ASSPGTNTGELF
TRBV7-3	ASRQTGPAGELF
TRBV5-1	ASSLVSSYEQY
TRBV25-1	ATGIGNSPLH
TRBV5-1	ASSIQGSMDEQY
TRBV3-1/TRBV3-2	ASSQDGLGTATNEKLF
TRBV6-5	ASRGHNNEKLF
TRBV19	ASSLAGGVEQF
TRBV4-2	ASSQEGRGRAYEQY
TRBV7-6	ASSLASLQALTGNTIY
TRBV2	ARGLAGGPGYEQY
TRBV11-2	ASRRPGTSGSGETQY
TRBV3-1/TRBV3-2	ASSLTGTDYEQY
TRBV5-5	ASSREGGTGYYEQY
TRBV5-6	ASSPFGGAVGAF